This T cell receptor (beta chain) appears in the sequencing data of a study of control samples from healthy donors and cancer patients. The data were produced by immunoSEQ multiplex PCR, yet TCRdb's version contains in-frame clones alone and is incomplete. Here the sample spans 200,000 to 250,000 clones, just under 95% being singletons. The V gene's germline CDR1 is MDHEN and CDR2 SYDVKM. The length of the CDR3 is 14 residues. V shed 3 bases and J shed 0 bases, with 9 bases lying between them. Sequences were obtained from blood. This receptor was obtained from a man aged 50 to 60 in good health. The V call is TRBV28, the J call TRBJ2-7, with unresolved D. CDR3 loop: CASSFPTVSYEQYF. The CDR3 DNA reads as TGTGCCAGCAGTTTTCCGACGGTCTCCTACGAGCAGTACTTC.